A single TCR beta chain is shown here with its context. This entry comes from a study of blood T cell repertoires in COVID-19. At the level of the study: In each case, the material was cDNA or gDNA derived from T cells, B-cell-depleted T cells, or PBMCs.

Germline assignment: CDR1 MNHEY and CDR2 SMNVEV (reference sequence). This CDR3 has 14 amino acids. Trimming pared 6 bases from V and 4 bases from J, leaving 12 bases between. Authors' methods: Quantification of nucleated cells was approximated via reference gene primer amplification. The table came from immunoSEQ multiplex PCR; TCRdb's copy has only in-frame clones and leaves some out. V, J and clone size are taken as reported in that table, and D and trimming were inferred from the DNA itself. Among about 220,000 clones listed, more than 65% were seen once. Sequencing was carried out using peripheral blood. This rearrangement joins TRBV27 to TRBJ2-2; D not resolved. This TCR was sampled from a woman between 25 and 40 years old who had recovered from COVID-19. The CDR3 reads CASSQTVATGELFF. CDR3 DNA sequence: TGTGCCAGCAGCCAGACTGTGGCCACCGGGGAGCTGTTTTTT.